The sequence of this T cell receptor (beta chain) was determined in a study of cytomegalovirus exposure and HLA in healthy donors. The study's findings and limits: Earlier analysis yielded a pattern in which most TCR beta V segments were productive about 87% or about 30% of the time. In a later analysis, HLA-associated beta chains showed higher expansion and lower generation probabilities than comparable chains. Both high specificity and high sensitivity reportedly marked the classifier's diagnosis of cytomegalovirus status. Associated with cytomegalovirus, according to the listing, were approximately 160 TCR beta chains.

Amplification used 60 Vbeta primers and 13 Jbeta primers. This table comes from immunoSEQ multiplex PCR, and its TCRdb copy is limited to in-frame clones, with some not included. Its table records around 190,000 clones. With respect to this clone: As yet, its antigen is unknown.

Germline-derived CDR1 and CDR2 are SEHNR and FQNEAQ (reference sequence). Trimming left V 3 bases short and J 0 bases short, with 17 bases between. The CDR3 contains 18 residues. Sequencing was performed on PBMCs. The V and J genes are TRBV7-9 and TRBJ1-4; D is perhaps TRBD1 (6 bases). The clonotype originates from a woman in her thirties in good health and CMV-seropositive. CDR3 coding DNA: TGTGCCAGCAGCTTCCTTTGGCAGGGGACCGCAACTAATGAAAAACTGTTTTTT. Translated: CASSFLWQGTATNEKLFF.